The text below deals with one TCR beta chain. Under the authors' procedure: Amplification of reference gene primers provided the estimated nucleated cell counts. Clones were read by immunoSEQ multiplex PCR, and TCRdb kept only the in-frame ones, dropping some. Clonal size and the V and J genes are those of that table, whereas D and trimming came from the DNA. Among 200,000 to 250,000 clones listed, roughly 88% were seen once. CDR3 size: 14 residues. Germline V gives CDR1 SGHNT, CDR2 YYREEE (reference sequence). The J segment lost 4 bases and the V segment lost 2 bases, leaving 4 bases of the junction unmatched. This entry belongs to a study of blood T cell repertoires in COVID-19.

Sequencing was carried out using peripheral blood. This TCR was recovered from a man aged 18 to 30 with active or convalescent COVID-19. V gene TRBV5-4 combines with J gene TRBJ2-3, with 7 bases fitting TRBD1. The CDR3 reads CASSFIGGPDTQYF. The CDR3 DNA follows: TGTGCCAGCAGCTTTATAGGGGGCCCAGATACGCAGTATTTT.